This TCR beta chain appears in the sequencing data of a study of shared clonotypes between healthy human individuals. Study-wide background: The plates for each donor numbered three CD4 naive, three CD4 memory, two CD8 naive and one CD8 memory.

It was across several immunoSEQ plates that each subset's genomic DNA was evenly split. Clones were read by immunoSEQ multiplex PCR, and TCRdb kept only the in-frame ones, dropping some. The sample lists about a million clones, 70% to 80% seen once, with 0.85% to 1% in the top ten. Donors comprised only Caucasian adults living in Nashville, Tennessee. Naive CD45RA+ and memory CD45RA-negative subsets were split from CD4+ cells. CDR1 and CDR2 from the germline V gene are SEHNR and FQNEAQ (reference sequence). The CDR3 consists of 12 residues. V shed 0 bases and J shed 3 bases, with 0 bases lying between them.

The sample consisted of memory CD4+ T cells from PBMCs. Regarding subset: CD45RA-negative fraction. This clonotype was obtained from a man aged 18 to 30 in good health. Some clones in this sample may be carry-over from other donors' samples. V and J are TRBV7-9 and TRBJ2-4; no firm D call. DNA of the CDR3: TGTGCCAGCAGCTTAGCCAAAAACATTCAGTACTTC. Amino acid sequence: CASSLAKNIQYF.